Sequencing of this T cell receptor (beta chain) was carried out in a study of T cells in Graves' hyperthyroidism and ophthalmopathy. Study findings and constraints: Blood shared most expanded thyroid clonotypes above 0.001. Model output signaled ophthalmopathy a median approximately 6 months ahead of onset.

This CDR3 contains 15 residues. The germline V gene has CDR1 MNHEY and CDR2 SVGAGI. The V and J ends lost 2 bases and 5 bases, in that order; junction bases with no gene match: 5. Disease duration was under 3 months in the ophthalmopathy patients, who also had a Clinical Activity Score of at least 3 and a NOSPECS grade of at least 4. Diagnoses rested on clinical symptoms, serum thyroxine and TRAb, thyroid ultrasound and orbital computed tomography. This clonotype was detected only once. The antigen is undetermined. Amplification of TCR beta CDR3 regions used RNA as the template. Using the HTBI primer set, a first-round RT-PCR was run on the TCR CDR3. TCRdb re-derived calls from the multiplex PCR reads in MiXCR, one entry per CDR3 protein. Here the sample spans around 600,000 distinct CDR3 sequences, over 12% being singletons.

The sequencing input was blood. The TCR comes from a woman aged 18-35 years with Graves' ophthalmopathy. The rearrangement uses TRBV6-5 and TRBJ2-7; TRBD2 matches 11 bases. CDR3 protein: CASSYPTSGNDEQYF. CDR3 DNA sequence: TGTGCCAGCAGTTACCCGACTAGCGGGAATGACGAGCAGTACTTC.